This T cell receptor beta chain was sequenced for a study of cytomegalovirus exposure and HLA in healthy donors. For the study at large: The roughly 100 million unique TCR beta sequences, from roughly 170 million T cells, were found by an earlier analysis. Study-level findings and limits: Analyzed later, association rates of TCRs varied across HLA loci, with DRB1 most and HLA-C fewest. TCR beta sequences reportedly predicted the HLA-A and HLA-B alleles of most subjects accurately.

13 Jbeta primers and 60 Vbeta primers were used for the PCR. Libraries were prepared by immunoSEQ multiplex PCR; TCRdb keeps only in-frame clonotypes and omits some of them. This sample's clone table lists about 43,000 clones. Details on this clone: Its antigen remains unidentified.

V was trimmed by 7 bases and J by 3 bases, leaving 13 bases between them. CDR1 is MNHNY, CDR2 SVGAGI, per germline (reference sequence). The CDR3 runs to 14 residues. This clonotype was obtained from a woman under 40 in good health and CMV-seronegative. The rearrangement links TRBV6-6 to TRBJ2-1; D possibly corresponds to TRBD2 (5 bases). Specimen: PBMCs. The chain's CDR3 is CASTSRGIYNEQFF. As DNA, the CDR3 is TGTGCCAGCACCTCCCGAGGGATCTACAATGAGCAGTTCTTC.